This T cell receptor (beta chain) was profiled in a study of T cell responses to AZD1222 COVID-19 vaccine. Study as a whole: Pooled in the analysis were second doses at about 4 or about 12 weeks.

On this clone: Its antigen is still unknown.

General study results and limits: White British ancestry dominated among donors, who included more females, and clonal diversity was possibly underestimated. Repertoire sampling occurred only after the peak T cell response.

Assay: immunoSEQ multiplex PCR; the TCRdb copy retains only in-frame clones and omits some. The sample contains about 100,000 clones, nearly 95% of which appear only once. Sequenced here: peripheral blood, sampled on day 0 of AZD1222 vaccination. This TCR derives from an adult in good health.

In DNA, the CDR3 is TGTGCCAGCAGTCTCACAGGGGAATCACCCCTCCACTTT. It yields the protein CASSLTGESPLHF. The gene calls are TRBV7-9 and TRBJ1-6; TRBD1 matches at 7 bases. The CDR3 has 13 residues. With V trimmed by 6 bases and J by 10 bases, 6 bases remained unmatched. Germline lookup yields CDR1 SEHNR and CDR2 FQNEAQ (reference sequence). The full variable domain, completed using reference TRBV7-9 and TRBJ1-6, is DTGVSQNPRHKITKRGQNVTFRCDPISEHNRLYWYRQTLGQGPEFLTYFQNEAQLEKSRLLSDRFSAERPKGSFSTLEIQRTEQGDSAMYLCASSLTGESPLHFGNGTRLTVT.